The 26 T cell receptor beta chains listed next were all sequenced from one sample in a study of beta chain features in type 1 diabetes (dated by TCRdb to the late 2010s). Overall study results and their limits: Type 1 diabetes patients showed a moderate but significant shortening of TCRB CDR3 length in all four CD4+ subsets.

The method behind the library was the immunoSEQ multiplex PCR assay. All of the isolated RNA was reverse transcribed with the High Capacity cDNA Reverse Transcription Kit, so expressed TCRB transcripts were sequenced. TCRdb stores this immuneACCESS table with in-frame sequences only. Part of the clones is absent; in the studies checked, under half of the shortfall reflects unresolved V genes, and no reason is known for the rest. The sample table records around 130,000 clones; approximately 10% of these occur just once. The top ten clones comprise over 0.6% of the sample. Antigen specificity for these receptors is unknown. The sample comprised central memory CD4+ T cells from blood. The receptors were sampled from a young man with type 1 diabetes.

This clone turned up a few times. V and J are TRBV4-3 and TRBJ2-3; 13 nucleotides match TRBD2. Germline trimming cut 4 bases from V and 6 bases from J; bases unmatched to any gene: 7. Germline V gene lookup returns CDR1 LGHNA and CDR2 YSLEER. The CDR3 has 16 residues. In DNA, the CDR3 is TGCGCCAGCAGCCCGACTAGCGGGGGGCGAGGGGATACGCAGTATTTT. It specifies CASSPTSGGRGDTQYF.

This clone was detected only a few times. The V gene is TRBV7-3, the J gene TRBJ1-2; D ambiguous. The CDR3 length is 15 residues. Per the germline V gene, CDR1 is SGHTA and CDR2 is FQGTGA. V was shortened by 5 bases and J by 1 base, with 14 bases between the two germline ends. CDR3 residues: CASSHGPRDNYGYTF. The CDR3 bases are TGTGCCAGCAGCCATGGACCGCGGGATAACTATGGCTACACCTTC.

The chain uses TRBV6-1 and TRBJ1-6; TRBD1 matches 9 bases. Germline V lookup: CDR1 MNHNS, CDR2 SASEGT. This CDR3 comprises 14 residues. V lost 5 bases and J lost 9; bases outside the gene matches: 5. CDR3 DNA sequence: TGTGCCAGCAGTAGGAGACAGGGGGGTTCACCCCTCCACTTT. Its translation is CASSRRQGGSPLHF.

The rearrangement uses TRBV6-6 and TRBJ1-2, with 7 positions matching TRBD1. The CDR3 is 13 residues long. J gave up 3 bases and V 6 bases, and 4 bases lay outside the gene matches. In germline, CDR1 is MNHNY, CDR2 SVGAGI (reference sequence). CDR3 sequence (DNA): TGTGCCAGCAGGGGGGGACAGCACTATGGCTACACCTTC. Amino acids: CASRGGQHYGYTF.

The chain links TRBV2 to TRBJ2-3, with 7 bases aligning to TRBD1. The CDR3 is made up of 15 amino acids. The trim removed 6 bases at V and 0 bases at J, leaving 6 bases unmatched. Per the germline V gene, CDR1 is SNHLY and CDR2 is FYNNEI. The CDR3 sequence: CASSGRTGSTDTQYF. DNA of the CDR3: TGTGCCAGCAGCGGACGGACAGGTAGCACAGATACGCAGTATTTT. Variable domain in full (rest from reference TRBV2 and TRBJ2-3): EPEVTQTPSHQVTQMGQEVILRCVPISNHLYFYWYRQILGQKVEFLVSFYNNEISEKSEIFDDQFSVERPDGSNFTLKIRSTKLEDSAMYFCASSGRTGSTDTQYFGPGTRLTVL.

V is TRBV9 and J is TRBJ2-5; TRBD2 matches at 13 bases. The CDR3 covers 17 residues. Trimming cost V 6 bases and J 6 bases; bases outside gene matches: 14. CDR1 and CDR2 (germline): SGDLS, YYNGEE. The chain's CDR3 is CASTRQGGTSGVKTQYF. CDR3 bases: TGTGCCAGCACCCGGCAGGGGGGGACTAGCGGGGTCAAGACCCAGTACTTC.

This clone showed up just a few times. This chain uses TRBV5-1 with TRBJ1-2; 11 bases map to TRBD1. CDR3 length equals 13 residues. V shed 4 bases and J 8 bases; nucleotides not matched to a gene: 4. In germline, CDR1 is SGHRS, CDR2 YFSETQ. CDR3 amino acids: CASSRDRGSGYTF. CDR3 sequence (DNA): TGCGCCAGCAGCCGGGACAGGGGGTCGGGCTACACCTTC.

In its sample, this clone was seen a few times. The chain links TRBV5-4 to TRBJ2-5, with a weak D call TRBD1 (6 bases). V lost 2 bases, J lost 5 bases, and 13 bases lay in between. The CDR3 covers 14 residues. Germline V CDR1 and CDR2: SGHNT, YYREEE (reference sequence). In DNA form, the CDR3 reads TGTGCCAGCAGCTTAGGACAGCCGGAGGAGACCCAGTACTTC. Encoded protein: CASSLGQPEETQYF.

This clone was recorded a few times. The CDR3 loop is CATPWGVGSPLHF. The CDR3 coding sequence is TGTGCCACCCCTTGGGGGGTAGGATCACCCCTCCACTTT. The chain combines TRBV27 with TRBJ1-6; D is perhaps TRBD1 (5 bases). This CDR3 comprises 13 residues. V lost 10 bases, J lost 10 bases, and 17 bases lay in between. The germline V gene encodes CDR1 MNHEY and CDR2 SMNVEV (reference sequence).

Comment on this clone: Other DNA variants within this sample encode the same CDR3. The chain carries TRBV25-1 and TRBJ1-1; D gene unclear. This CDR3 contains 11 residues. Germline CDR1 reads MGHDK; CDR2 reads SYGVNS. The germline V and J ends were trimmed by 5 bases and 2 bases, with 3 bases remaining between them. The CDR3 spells CASSRNTEAFF. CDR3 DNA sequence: TGTGCCAGCAGTCGTAACACTGAAGCTTTCTTT.

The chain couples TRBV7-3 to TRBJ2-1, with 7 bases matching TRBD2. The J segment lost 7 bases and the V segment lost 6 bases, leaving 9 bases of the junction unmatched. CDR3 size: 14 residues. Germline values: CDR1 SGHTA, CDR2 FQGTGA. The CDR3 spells CASSSSTSVNEQFF. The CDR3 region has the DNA TGTGCCAGCAGTTCTAGTACTAGCGTGAATGAGCAGTTCTTC. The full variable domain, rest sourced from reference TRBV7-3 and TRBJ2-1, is GAGVSQTPSNKVTEKGKYVELRCDPISGHTALYWYRQSLGQGPEFLIYFQGTGAADDSGLPNDRFFAVRPEGSVSTLKIQRTERGDSAVYLCASSSSTSVNEQFFGPGTRLTVL.

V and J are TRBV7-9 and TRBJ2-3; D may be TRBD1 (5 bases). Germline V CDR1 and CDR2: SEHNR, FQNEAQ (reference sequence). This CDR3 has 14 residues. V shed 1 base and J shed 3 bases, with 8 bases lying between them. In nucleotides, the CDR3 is TGTGCCAGCAGCTTAGTCGACAGTACAGATACGCAGTATTTT. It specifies CASSLVDSTDTQYF.

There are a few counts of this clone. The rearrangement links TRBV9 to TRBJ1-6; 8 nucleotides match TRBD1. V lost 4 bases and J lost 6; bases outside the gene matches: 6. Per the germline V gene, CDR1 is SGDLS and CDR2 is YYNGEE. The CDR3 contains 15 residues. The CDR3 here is CASSPGQGSNSPLHF. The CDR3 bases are TGTGCCAGCAGCCCCGGACAGGGTAGTAATTCACCCCTCCACTTT.

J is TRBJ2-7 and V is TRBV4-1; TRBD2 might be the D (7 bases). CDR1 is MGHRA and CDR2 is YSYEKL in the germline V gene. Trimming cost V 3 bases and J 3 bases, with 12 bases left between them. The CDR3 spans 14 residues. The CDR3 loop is CASSQGAGDYEQYF. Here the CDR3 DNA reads TGCGCCAGCAGCCAGGGGGCGGGGGACTACGAGCAGTACTTC.

The DNA for the CDR3 is TGTGCCAGCAGCCCCCCCGGGGGGCACTCCTACGAGCAGTACTTC. This codes for CASSPPGGHSYEQYF. V usage is TRBV6-5 and J usage is TRBJ2-7; D perhaps matches TRBD2 (7 bases). Germline V gene data show CDR1 as MNHEY and CDR2 as SVGAGI. The CDR3 runs to 15 residues. Deletions cut 6 bases from V and 0 bases from J, with 15 bases between.

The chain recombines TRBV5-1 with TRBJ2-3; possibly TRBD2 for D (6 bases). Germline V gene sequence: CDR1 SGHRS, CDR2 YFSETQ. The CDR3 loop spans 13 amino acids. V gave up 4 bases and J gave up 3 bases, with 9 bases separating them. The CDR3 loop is CASSPGTTDTQYF. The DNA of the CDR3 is TGCGCCAGCAGCCCTGGGACTACAGATACGCAGTATTTT.

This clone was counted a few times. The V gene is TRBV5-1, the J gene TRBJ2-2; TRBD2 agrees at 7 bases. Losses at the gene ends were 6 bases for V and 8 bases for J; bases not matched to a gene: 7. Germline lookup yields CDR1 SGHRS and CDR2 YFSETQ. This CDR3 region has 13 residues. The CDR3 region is CASMTSLRGELFF. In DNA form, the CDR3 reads TGCGCCAGCATGACTAGCTTGAGGGGGGAGCTGTTTTTT.

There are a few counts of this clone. The CDR3 loop reads CASSLASGAGGAGELFF. CDR3 coding DNA: TGTGCCAGCAGCTTAGCCTCCGGAGCGGGGGGCGCCGGGGAGCTGTTTTTT. The chain combines TRBV7-3 with TRBJ2-2; TRBD2 agrees at 9 bases. Germline CDR1 SGHTA, CDR2 FQGTGA. The V and J ends lost 2 bases and 6 bases, in that order; junction bases with no gene match: 10. This CDR3 has 17 amino acids.

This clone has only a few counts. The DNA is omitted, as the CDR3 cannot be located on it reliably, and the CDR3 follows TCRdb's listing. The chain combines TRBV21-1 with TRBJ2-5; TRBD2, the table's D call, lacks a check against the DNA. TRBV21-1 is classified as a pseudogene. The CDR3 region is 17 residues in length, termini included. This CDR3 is CASTQVGGGARRETQYF.

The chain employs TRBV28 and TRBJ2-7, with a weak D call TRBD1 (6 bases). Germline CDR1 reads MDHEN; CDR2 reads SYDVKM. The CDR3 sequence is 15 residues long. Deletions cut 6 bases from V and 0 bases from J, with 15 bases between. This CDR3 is CASSPTGVPSYEQYF. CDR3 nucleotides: TGTGCCAGCAGCCCGACAGGAGTACCCTCCTACGAGCAGTACTTC.

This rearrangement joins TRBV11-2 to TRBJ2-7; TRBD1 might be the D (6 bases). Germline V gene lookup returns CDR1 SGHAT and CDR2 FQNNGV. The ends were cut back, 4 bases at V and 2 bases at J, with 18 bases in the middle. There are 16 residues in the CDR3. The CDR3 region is CASSSLSTRQAYEQYF. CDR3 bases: TGTGCCAGCAGCTCGCTCTCTACCCGACAGGCCTACGAGCAGTACTTC.

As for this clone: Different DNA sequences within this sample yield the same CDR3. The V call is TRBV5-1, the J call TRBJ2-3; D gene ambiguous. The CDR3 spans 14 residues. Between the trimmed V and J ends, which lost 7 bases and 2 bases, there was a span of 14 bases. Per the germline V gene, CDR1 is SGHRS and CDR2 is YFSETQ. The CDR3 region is CASSPLPPTDTQYF. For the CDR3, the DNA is TGCGCCAGCTCCCCCCTCCCCCCCACAGATACGCAGTATTTT.

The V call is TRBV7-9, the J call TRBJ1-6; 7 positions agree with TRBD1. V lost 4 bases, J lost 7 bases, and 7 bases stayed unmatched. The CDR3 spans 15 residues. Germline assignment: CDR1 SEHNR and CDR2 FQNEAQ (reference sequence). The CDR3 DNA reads TGTGCCAGCAGCTATACTACAGGGGTCAATTCACCCCTCCACTTT. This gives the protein CASSYTTGVNSPLHF.

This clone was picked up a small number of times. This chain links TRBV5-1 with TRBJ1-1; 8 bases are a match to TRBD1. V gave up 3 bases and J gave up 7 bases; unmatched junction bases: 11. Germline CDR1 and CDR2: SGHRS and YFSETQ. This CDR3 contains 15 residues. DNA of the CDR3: TGCGCCAGCAGCTGGATGGGACAGGCACCCTTTGAAGCTTTCTTT. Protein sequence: CASSWMGQAPFEAFF.

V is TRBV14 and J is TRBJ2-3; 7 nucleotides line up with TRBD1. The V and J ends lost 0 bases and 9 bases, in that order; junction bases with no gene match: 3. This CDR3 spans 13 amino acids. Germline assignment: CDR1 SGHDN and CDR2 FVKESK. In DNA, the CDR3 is TGTGCCAGCAGCCAAGACAACAGGGGAACGCAGTATTTT. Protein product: CASSQDNRGTQYF.

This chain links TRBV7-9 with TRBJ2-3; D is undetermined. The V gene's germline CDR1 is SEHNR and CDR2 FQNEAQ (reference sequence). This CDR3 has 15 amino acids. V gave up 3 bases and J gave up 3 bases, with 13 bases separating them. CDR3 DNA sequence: TGTGCCAGCAGCTTCGGGTTATCGTGGACAGATACGCAGTATTTT. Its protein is CASSFGLSWTDTQYF.